A selection of T cell receptor beta chains follows, all from one sample in a study of cytomegalovirus exposure and HLA in healthy donors. Profiled with immunoSEQ multiplex PCR; TCRdb holds only in-frame clones, not every one. This table has about 200,000 clones, 12% appearing once. The sample consisted of PBMCs. The origin of the receptors is a man in his fifties in good health and CMV-seropositive. Both conserved end residues are part of each CDR3. A D gene is named only where the DNA matches it firmly. The size field is filled for only some rows; it gives once, few, many or a size class.

cdr3_aa cdr3_nt v_call d_call clone_size j_call
CASSSSGSSYEQYF TGCGCCAGCAGCTCCTCAGGAAGCTCCTACGAGCAGTACTTC TRBV5-1 . . TRBJ2-7
CASSSIHRDNSYEQYF TGTGCCAGCAGTTCGATACACCGGGACAACTCCTACGAGCAGTACTTC TRBV27 . . TRBJ2-7
CASSSRGGWTDTQYF TGTGCCAGCAGCTCCCGCGGGGGTTGGACAGATACGCAGTATTTT TRBV7-3 TRBD2 few TRBJ2-3
CASGFGMNVLTF TGTGCTAGTGGTTTCGGGATGAACGTCCTGACTTTC TRBV12-5 . few TRBJ2-6
CASSLGSGAQYF TGTGCCAGCAGCTTAGGTTCAGGGGCCCAGTACTTC TRBV7-2 . few TRBJ2-5
CASRLDRGYGYTF TGTGCCAGCAGGCTCGACAGGGGCTATGGCTACACCTTC TRBV6-1 TRBD1 . TRBJ1-2
CASSFIPGAGAQETQYF TGTGCCAGCAGCTTTATCCCCGGCGCGGGGGCACAAGAGACCCAGTACTTC TRBV11-1 . few TRBJ2-5
CASSQHPGQGGHEQYF TGTGCCAGCAGCCAGCATCCGGGACAGGGAGGGCACGAGCAGTACTTC TRBV14 TRBD1 few TRBJ2-7
CASSQGQGETQYF TGTGCCAGCAGCCAAGGACAGGGAGAGACCCAGTACTTC TRBV7-6 TRBD1 few TRBJ2-5
CASSVGAGNYGYTF TGTGCCAGCAGCGTAGGAGCGGGTAACTATGGCTACACCTTC TRBV9 . few TRBJ1-2
CASSLAGNTYEQYF TGTGCCAGCAGCTTAGCCGGGAATACCTACGAGCAGTACTTC TRBV7-2 . . TRBJ2-7
CASSQDGQSYNEQFF TGCGCCAGCAGCCAAGATGGGCAGAGCTACAATGAGCAGTTCTTC TRBV4-3 . few TRBJ2-1
CASSMGTSNEKLFF TGTGCCAGTAGTATGGGCACGAGTAATGAAAAACTGTTTTTT TRBV19 . few TRBJ1-4
CASSDGPGGPSTEAFF TGTGCCAGCAGTGATGGTCCAGGGGGCCCGAGCACTGAAGCTTTCTTT TRBV2 TRBD1 few TRBJ1-1
CASSSYRDRGVSSYNEQFF TGTGCCAGCAGTTCATACCGGGACAGGGGCGTTAGCTCCTACAATGAGCAGTTCTTC TRBV27 TRBD1 . TRBJ2-1
CASSVNGQGPRALHF TGTGCCAGCAGCGTAAATGGACAGGGTCCAAGGGCCCTCCACTTT TRBV9 TRBD1 . TRBJ1-6
CAISERGVSGNTIYF TGTGCCATCAGTGAGCGGGGGGTCTCTGGAAACACCATATATTTT TRBV10-3 . . TRBJ1-3
CASSRQGGKTQYF TGCGCCAGCAGCCGACAGGGAGGAAAGACCCAGTACTTC TRBV23-1 . few TRBJ2-5
CASRGMMNTEAFF TGTGCCAGCCGCGGCATGATGAACACTGAAGCTTTCTTT TRBV2 . . TRBJ1-1
CASRETGGEKLFF TGTGCCAGCAGGGAGACAGGGGGAGAAAAACTGTTTTTT TRBV28 TRBD1 . TRBJ1-4
CSVSAGGLEQFF TGCAGCGTCTCGGCGGGGGGCCTTGAGCAGTTCTTC TRBV29-1 TRBD2 few TRBJ2-1
CASSGQDGSGYTF TGTGCCAGCAGCGGACAGGACGGCTCGGGCTACACCTTC TRBV2 TRBD1 few TRBJ1-2
CASSVDDYNGPLNTIYF TGTGCCAGCAGCGTAGACGACTACAACGGGCCATTAAACACCATATATTTT TRBV9 . few TRBJ1-3
CASSPRGADYGYTF TGTGCCAGCAGCCCCAGGGGGGCGGACTATGGCTACACCTTC TRBV5-6 TRBD1 . TRBJ1-2
CASSPGQGKKETQYF TGTGCCAGCAGCCCGGGACAGGGGAAGAAAGAAACCCAGTACTTC TRBV6-5 TRBD1 few TRBJ2-5
CASSFSTGPMEKLFF TGTGCCAGCTCATTCTCGACAGGGCCAATGGAAAAACTGTTTTTT TRBV18 TRBD1 . TRBJ1-4
CASSIGPQAPNEKLFF TGTGCCAGTAGTATAGGGCCCCAGGCCCCTAATGAAAAACTGTTTTTT TRBV19 . few TRBJ1-4
CASSATSGGSTDTQYF TGTGCCAGCAGCGCCACTAGCGGGGGTAGCACAGATACGCAGTATTTT TRBV7-6 TRBD2 few TRBJ2-3
CASSLWTTDYEQFF TGTGCCAGCAGCCTGTGGACGACAGACTATGAGCAGTTCTTC TRBV7-2 . . TRBJ2-1
CASSPWTGVPGNTIYF TGTGCCAGCAGCCCTTGGACAGGGGTCCCTGGAAACACCATATATTTT TRBV5-8 TRBD1 . TRBJ1-3
CASSGAGLGNSPLHF TGTGCCAGCAGTGGGGCCGGCCTCGGTAATTCACCCCTCCACTTT TRBV6-4 . few TRBJ1-6
CASSTDTLASEAFF TGTGCCAGTAGTACCGACACCCTTGCGTCTGAAGCTTTCTTT TRBV19 . . TRBJ1-1
CSVDAPESGYTF TGCAGCGTTGATGCCCCGGAGTCTGGCTACACCTTC TRBV29-1 . . TRBJ1-2
CAWYRDWGYGYTF TGTGCCTGGTACAGGGATTGGGGCTATGGCTACACCTTC TRBV30 . . TRBJ1-2
CASSESGLFTDTQYF TGTGCCAGCAGTGAATCCGGACTTTTCACAGATACGCAGTATTTT TRBV25-1 . few TRBJ2-3
CASSREAATEAFF TGTGCCAGCAGCAGAGAGGCTGCAACTGAAGCTTTCTTT TRBV5-4 . . TRBJ1-1
CASGNKETQYF TGTGCTAGTGGTAACAAAGAGACCCAGTACTTC TRBV12-5 . . TRBJ2-5
CASSQLFNLGQNYGYTF TGTGCCAGCAGTCAACTCTTTAACCTCGGACAGAACTATGGCTACACCTTC TRBV27 . . TRBJ1-2
CASSQVTGGDSPLHF TGTGCCAGCAGCCAGGTGACAGGGGGCGACTCACCCCTCCACTTT TRBV6-6 TRBD1 few TRBJ1-6
CASSQEGSQGQETQYF TGCGCCAGCAGCCAAGAGGGCTCACAGGGGCAAGAGACCCAGTACTTC TRBV4-3 TRBD1 . TRBJ2-5
CASSYGSGNEQYF TGTGCCAGCAGTTACGGGTCAGGGAACGAGCAGTACTTC TRBV6-6 . few TRBJ2-7
CASSGLRGGGYTF TGTGCCAGCAGTGGGTTGAGGGGAGGGGGCTACACCTTC TRBV2 . few TRBJ1-2
CASSATEPNSPLHF TGTGCCAGCAGCGCGACAGAGCCTAATTCACCCCTCCACTTT TRBV7-9 . . TRBJ1-6
CASSLLGGETQYF TGTGCCAGCAGCTTATTGGGGGGAGAGACCCAGTACTTC TRBV7-9 . . TRBJ2-5
CASSEETGSYNEQFF TGCGCCAGCAGTGAAGAGACAGGGAGCTACAATGAGCAGTTCTTC TRBV10-1 TRBD1 few TRBJ2-1